This is a list of T cell receptor beta chains from one sample in a study of cytomegalovirus exposure and HLA in healthy donors. Assay: immunoSEQ multiplex PCR; the TCRdb copy retains only in-frame clones and omits some. The table includes 100,000 or so clones, 65% to 75% detected once. Sequences were obtained from PBMCs. The receptors derive from a woman between 40 and 55 years old in good health and CMV-seronegative. Each CDR3 is given without its conserved first and last residue. Fields, in order: V gene, J gene, clone size, CDR3 length, CDR3 protein. Size is stated for part of the rows, as once, few or many counts, or as a class when the clone is expanded.

v_call: TRBV27
j_call: TRBJ1-4
clone_size: .
cdr3_length: 13
cdr3_aa: ASSRWTGGYEKLF

v_call: TRBV2
j_call: TRBJ1-4
clone_size: .
cdr3_length: 12
cdr3_aa: ASSQQGAGEKLF

v_call: TRBV19
j_call: TRBJ2-3
clone_size: .
cdr3_length: 13
cdr3_aa: ASSISWTSTDTQY

v_call: TRBV7-8
j_call: TRBJ2-1
clone_size: .
cdr3_length: 13
cdr3_aa: ASSPRTGESNEQF

v_call: TRBV5-8
j_call: TRBJ2-5
clone_size: once
cdr3_length: 12
cdr3_aa: ASSLYEDWETQY

v_call: TRBV4-3
j_call: TRBJ1-6
clone_size: .
cdr3_length: 14
cdr3_aa: ASSQGTFSYNSPLH

v_call: TRBV2
j_call: TRBJ2-2
clone_size: few
cdr3_length: 14
cdr3_aa: ASSEKGQGATGELF

v_call: TRBV30
j_call: TRBJ2-1
clone_size: .
cdr3_length: 15
cdr3_aa: AWSVVGLAGGENEQF

v_call: TRBV12-5
j_call: TRBJ2-7
clone_size: few
cdr3_length: 16
cdr3_aa: ASGLVRSVQGAVYEQY

v_call: TRBV29-1
j_call: TRBJ2-7
clone_size: .
cdr3_length: 12
cdr3_aa: SVGHRDRATEQY

v_call: TRBV7-9
j_call: TRBJ2-1
clone_size: few
cdr3_length: 13
cdr3_aa: ASSGLAESRNEQF

v_call: TRBV5-1
j_call: TRBJ2-1
clone_size: few
cdr3_length: 13
cdr3_aa: ASSLGLAGVNEQF

v_call: TRBV5-4
j_call: TRBJ2-2
clone_size: few
cdr3_length: 11
cdr3_aa: ASSFRGGGELF

v_call: TRBV11-1
j_call: TRBJ1-2
clone_size: .
cdr3_length: 12
cdr3_aa: ASSLAGTGDGYT

v_call: TRBV30
j_call: TRBJ1-6
clone_size: .
cdr3_length: 11
cdr3_aa: AWTRDLGSPLH

v_call: TRBV7-3
j_call: TRBJ2-7
clone_size: .
cdr3_length: 13
cdr3_aa: ASSSGDRVFHEQY

v_call: TRBV5-6
j_call: TRBJ1-6
clone_size: .
cdr3_length: 14
cdr3_aa: ASSMYPTGGDSPLH

v_call: TRBV13
j_call: TRBJ2-5
clone_size: .
cdr3_length: 14
cdr3_aa: ASSLGARGGWETQY

v_call: TRBV5-4
j_call: TRBJ2-7
clone_size: .
cdr3_length: 11
cdr3_aa: ASSLTGSYEQY

v_call: TRBV5-4
j_call: TRBJ2-7
clone_size: .
cdr3_length: 12
cdr3_aa: ASSSTGSPYEQY

v_call: TRBV19
j_call: TRBJ1-2
clone_size: few
cdr3_length: 11
cdr3_aa: ASTPTGPYGYT

v_call: TRBV6-1
j_call: TRBJ2-2
clone_size: .
cdr3_length: 14
cdr3_aa: ASSEAGTRGTGELF

v_call: TRBV18
j_call: TRBJ1-1
clone_size: .
cdr3_length: 11
cdr3_aa: ASSPQGYTEAF

v_call: TRBV4-1
j_call: TRBJ2-4
clone_size: .
cdr3_length: 16
cdr3_aa: ASSQGGGRARAKNIQY

v_call: TRBV4-3
j_call: TRBJ2-5
clone_size: .
cdr3_length: 13
cdr3_aa: ASSQEVGGAETQY

v_call: TRBV5-3
j_call: TRBJ2-7
clone_size: .
cdr3_length: 14
cdr3_aa: ARSPGTSGSSYEQY

v_call: TRBV7-2
j_call: TRBJ1-2
clone_size: few
cdr3_length: 10
cdr3_aa: ASSLEWAGYT

v_call: TRBV5-1
j_call: TRBJ2-6
clone_size: .
cdr3_length: 14
cdr3_aa: ASSLLAGVGANVLT

v_call: TRBV5-1
j_call: TRBJ1-2
clone_size: .
cdr3_length: 12
cdr3_aa: ASSFDRPGYGYT

v_call: TRBV9
j_call: TRBJ1-5
clone_size: few
cdr3_length: 12
cdr3_aa: ASSEGQGVQPQH

v_call: TRBV30
j_call: TRBJ2-1
clone_size: .
cdr3_length: 11
cdr3_aa: AWRDDGGGKQF

v_call: TRBV6-5
j_call: TRBJ1-5
clone_size: .
cdr3_length: 10
cdr3_aa: ASKNDGQPQH

v_call: TRBV7-9
j_call: TRBJ2-5
clone_size: .
cdr3_length: 12
cdr3_aa: ASSQASGAETQY

v_call: TRBV27
j_call: TRBJ2-7
clone_size: few
cdr3_length: 16
cdr3_aa: ASSLRRGGRISSYEQY

v_call: TRBV7-7
j_call: TRBJ2-1
clone_size: .
cdr3_length: 10
cdr3_aa: ASSPGGRNQF

v_call: TRBV7-2
j_call: TRBJ2-3
clone_size: .
cdr3_length: 15
cdr3_aa: ASSLALSGGFGDTQY

v_call: TRBV30
j_call: TRBJ1-4
clone_size: .
cdr3_length: 10
cdr3_aa: AWANGRGKLF